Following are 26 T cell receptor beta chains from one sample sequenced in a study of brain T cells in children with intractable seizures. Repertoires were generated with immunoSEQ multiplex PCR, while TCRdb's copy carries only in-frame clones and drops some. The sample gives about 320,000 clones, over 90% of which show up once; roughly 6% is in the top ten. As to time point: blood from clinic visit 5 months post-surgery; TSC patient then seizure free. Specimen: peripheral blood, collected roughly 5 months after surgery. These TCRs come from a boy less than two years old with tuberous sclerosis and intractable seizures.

The CDR3 sequence is CASSPRLAGWSYEQYF. Written as DNA, the CDR3 is TGTGCCAGCAGTCCCCGACTAGCGGGATGGTCCTACGAGCAGTACTTC. The rearrangement joins TRBV28 to TRBJ2-7; 11 nucleotides line up with TRBD2. Losses at the gene ends were 5 bases for V and 1 base for J; bases not matched to a gene: 7. The CDR3 length is 16 residues. Germline values: CDR1 MDHEN, CDR2 SYDVKM.

CDR3 nucleotide sequence: TGTGCCAGCTCACCGTCTAGAAGCGCTGGAAACACCATATATTTT. The encoded protein is CASSPSRSAGNTIYF. The genes are TRBV18 and TRBJ1-3; D gene unclear. CDR1 is KGHSH, CDR2 LQKENI, per germline. Trimming took 3 bases from V and 2 from J, leaving 11 bases between them. CDR3 size: 15 residues.

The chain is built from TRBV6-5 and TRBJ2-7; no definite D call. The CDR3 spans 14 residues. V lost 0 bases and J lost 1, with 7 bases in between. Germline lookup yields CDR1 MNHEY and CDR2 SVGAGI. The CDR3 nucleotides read TGTGCCAGCAGTTACTCGCCTAGATCCTACGAGCAGTACTTC. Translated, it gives CASSYSPRSYEQYF.

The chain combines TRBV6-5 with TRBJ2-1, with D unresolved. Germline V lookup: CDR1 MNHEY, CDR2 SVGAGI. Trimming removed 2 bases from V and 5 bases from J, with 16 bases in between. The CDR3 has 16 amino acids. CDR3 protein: CASSYGLDGKHNEQFF. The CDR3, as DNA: TGTGCCAGCAGTTACGGGCTGGACGGAAAACACAATGAGCAGTTCTTC.

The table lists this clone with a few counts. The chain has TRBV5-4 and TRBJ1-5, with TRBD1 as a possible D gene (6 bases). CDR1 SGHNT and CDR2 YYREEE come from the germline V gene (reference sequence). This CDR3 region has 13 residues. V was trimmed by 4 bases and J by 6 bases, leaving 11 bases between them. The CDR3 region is CASSPGVSQPQHF. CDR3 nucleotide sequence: TGTGCCAGCAGCCCAGGGGTAAGTCAGCCCCAGCATTTT.

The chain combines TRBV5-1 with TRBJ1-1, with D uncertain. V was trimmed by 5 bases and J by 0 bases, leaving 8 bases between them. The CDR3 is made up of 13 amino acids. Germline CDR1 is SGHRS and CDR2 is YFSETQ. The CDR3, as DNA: TGCGCCAGCAGAGACGGATTGAACACTGAAGCTTTCTTT. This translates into CASRDGLNTEAFF.

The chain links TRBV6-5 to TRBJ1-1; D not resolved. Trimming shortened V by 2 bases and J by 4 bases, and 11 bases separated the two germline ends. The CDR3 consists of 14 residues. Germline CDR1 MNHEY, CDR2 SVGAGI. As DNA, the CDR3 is TGTGCCAGCAGTTACAGGGCAGTGAGCACTGAAGCTTTCTTT. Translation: CASSYRAVSTEAFF.

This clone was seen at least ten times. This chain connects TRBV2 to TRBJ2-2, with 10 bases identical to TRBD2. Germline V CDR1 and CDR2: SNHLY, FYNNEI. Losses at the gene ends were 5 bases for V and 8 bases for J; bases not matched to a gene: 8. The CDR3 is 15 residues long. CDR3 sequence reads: CASSPDPGLAGELFF. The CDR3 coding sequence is TGTGCCAGCAGTCCCGACCCGGGACTAGCGGGGGAGCTGTTTTTT.

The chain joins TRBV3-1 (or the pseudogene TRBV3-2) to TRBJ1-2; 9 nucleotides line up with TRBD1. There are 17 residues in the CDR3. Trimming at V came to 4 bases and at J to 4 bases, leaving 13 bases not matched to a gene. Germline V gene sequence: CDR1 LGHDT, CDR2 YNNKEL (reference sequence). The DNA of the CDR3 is TGTGCCAGCAGCCCGCGACAGGGGGATCACCTTTTCTATGGCTACACCTTC. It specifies CASSPRQGDHLFYGYTF.

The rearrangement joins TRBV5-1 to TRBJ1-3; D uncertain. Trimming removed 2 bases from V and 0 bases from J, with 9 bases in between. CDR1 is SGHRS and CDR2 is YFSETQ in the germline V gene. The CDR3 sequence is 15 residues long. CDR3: CASSLNTISGNTIYF. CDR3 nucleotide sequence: TGCGCCAGCAGCTTAAACACCATCTCTGGAAACACCATATATTTT.

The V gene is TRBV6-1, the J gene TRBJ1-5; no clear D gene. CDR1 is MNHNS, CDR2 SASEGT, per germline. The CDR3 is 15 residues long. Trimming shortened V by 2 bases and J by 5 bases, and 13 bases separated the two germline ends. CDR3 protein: CASSETGFPHQPQHF. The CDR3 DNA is TGTGCCAGCAGTGAAACCGGCTTCCCCCATCAGCCCCAGCATTTT.

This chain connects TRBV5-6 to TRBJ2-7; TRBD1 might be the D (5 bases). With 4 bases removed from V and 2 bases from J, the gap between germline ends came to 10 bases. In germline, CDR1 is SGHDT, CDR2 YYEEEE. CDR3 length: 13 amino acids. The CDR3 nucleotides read TGTGCCAGCAGCAGGGGCAGTGCCTACGAGCAGTACTTC. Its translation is CASSRGSAYEQYF.

The CDR3 coding sequence is TGTGCCAGCAGCTTGTTCCTAGCGGGAGCCTACGAGCAGTACTTC. Encoded protein: CASSLFLAGAYEQYF. The chain joins TRBV5-8 to TRBJ2-7, with 10 bases matching TRBD2. CDR3 length: 15 amino acids. The germline V gene has CDR1 SGHTS and CDR2 YDEGEE. V gave up 1 base and J gave up 2 bases; unmatched junction bases: 3.

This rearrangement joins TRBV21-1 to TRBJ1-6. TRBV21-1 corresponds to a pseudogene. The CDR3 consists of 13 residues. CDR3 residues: CASSSNMRSPLHF. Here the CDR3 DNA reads TGTGCCAGCAGCTCTAATATGAGATCACCCCTCCACTTT.

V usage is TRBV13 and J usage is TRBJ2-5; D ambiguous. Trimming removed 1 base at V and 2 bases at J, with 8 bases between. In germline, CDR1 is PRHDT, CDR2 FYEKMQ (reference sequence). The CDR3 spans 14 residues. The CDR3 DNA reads TGTGCCAGCAGCTTAGAGCGCCAGCAAGAGACCCAGTACTTC. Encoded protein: CASSLERQQETQYF.

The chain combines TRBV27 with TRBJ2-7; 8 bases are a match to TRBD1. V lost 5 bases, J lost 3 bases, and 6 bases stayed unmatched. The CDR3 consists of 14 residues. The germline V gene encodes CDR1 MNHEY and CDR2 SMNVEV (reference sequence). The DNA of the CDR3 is TGTGCCAGCAGTAGGGGACAGGCGGGCTACGAGCAGTACTTC. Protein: CASSRGQAGYEQYF.

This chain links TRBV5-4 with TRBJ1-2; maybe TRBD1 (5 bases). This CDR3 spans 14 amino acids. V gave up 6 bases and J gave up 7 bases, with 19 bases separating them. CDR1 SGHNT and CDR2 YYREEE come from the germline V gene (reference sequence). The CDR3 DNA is TGTGCCAGCACCCTTGGGGGGAATGTTCCTGGCTACACCTTC. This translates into CASTLGGNVPGYTF.

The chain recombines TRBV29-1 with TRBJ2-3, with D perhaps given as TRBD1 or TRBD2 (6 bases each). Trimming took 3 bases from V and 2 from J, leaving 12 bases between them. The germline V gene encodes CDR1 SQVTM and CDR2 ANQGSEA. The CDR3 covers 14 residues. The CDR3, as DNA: TGCAGCGTTGAGAGGGGGGAATACACAGATACGCAGTATTTT. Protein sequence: CSVERGEYTDTQYF.

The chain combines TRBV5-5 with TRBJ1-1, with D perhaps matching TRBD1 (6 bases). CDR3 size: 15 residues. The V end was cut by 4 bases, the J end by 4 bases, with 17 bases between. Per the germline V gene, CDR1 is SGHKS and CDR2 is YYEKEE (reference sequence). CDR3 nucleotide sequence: TGTGCCAGCAGCGAGCTCACAGGGACGGTCACTGAAGCTTTCTTT. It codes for CASSELTGTVTEAFF.

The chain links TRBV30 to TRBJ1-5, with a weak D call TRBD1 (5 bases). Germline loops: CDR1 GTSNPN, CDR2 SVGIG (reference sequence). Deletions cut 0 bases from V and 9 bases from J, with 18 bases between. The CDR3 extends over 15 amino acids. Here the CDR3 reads CAWSVLGDDGWPQHF. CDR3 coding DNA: TGTGCCTGGAGTGTACTAGGGGACGACGGGTGGCCCCAGCATTTT.

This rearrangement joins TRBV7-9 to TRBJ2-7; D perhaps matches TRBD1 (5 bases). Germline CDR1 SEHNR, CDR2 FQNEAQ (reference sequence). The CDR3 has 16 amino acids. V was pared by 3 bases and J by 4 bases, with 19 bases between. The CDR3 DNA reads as TGTGCCAGCAGCTTTGTTGCAGGGCCCAAGAGTTACGAGCAGTACTTC. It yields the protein CASSFVAGPKSYEQYF.

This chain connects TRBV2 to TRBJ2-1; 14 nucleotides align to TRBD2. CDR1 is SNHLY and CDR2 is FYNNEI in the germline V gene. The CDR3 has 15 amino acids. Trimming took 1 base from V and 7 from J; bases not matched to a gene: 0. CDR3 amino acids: CASSEGTSGGNEQFF. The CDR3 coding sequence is TGTGCCAGCAGTGAAGGGACTAGCGGGGGGAATGAGCAGTTCTTC.

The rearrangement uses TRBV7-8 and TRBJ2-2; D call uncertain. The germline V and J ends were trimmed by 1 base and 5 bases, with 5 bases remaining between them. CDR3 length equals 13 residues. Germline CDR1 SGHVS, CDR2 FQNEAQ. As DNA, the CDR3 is TGTGCCAGCAGCTTAGAGCCAACCGGGGAGCTGTTTTTT. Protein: CASSLEPTGELFF.

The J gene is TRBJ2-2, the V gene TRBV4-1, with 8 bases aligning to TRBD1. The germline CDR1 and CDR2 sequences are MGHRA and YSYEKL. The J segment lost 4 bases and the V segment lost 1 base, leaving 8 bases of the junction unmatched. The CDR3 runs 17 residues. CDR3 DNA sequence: TGCGCCAGCAGCCAAGGGGGCAGGGGGCGCAGCACCGGGGAGCTGTTTTTT. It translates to CASSQGGRGRSTGELFF.

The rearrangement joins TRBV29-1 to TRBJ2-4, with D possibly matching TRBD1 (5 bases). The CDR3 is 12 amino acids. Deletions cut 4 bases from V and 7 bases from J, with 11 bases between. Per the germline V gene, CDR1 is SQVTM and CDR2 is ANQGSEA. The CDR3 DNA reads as TGCAGCGTTGGGGGCTGGGGCAACATTCAGTACTTC. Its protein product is CSVGGWGNIQYF.

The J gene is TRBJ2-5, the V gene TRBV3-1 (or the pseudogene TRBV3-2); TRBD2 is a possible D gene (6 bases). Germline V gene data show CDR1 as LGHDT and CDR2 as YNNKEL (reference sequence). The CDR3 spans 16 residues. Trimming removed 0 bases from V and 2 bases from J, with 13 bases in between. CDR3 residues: CASSQEWLGGQETQYF. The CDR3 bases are TGTGCCAGCAGCCAAGAATGGCTAGGAGGGCAAGAGACCCAGTACTTC.